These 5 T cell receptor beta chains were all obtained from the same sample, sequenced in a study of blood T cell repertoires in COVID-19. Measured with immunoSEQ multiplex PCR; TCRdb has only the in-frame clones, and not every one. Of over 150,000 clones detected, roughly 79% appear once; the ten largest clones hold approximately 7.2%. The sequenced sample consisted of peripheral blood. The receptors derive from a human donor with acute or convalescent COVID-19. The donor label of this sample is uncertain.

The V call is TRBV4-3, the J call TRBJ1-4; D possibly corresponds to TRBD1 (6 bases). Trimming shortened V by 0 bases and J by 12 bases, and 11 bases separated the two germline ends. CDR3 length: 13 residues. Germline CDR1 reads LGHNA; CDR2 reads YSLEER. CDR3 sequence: CASSQERGGQLFF. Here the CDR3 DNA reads TGCGCCAGCAGCCAAGAAAGAGGGGGACAACTGTTTTTT.

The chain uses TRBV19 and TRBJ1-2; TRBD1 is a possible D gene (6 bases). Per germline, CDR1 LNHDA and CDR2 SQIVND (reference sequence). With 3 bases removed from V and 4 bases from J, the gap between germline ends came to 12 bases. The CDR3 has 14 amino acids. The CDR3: CASSIKTGVYGYTF. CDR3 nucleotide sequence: TGTGCCAGTAGTATCAAGACAGGAGTCTATGGCTACACCTTC.

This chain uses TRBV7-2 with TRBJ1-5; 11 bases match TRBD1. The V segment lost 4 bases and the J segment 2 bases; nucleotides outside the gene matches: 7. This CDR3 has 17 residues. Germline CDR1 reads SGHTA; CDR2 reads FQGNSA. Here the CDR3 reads CASSSDRGRNGNQPQHF. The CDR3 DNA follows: TGTGCCAGCAGCTCGGACAGGGGGCGTAATGGCAATCAGCCCCAGCATTTT.

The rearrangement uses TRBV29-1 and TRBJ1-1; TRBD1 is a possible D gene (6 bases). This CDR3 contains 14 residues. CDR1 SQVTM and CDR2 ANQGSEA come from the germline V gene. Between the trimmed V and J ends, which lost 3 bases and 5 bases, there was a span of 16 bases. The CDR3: CSVDRGAKNTEAFF. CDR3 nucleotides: TGCAGCGTTGATCGGGGGGCGAAAAATACTGAAGCTTTCTTT.

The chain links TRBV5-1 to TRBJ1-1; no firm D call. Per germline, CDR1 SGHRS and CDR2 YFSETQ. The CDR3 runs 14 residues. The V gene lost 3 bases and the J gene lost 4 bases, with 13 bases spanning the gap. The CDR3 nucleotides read TGCGCCAGCAGCTGGATCGTGGGGAGCACTGAAGCTTTCTTT. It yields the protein CASSWIVGSTEAFF.